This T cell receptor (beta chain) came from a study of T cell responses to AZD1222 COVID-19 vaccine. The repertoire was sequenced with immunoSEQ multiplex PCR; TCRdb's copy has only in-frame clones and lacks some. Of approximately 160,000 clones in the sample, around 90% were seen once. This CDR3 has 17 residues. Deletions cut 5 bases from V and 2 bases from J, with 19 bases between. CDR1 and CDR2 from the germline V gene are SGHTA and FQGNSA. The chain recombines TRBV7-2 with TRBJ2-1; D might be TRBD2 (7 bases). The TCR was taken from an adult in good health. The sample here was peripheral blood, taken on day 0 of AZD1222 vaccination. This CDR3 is CASSQGGAGEAYNEQFF. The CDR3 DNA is TGTGCCAGCAGCCAAGGGGGGGCGGGAGAGGCCTACAATGAGCAGTTCTTC.